Reported below is one T cell receptor beta chain. The antigen remains unidentified. The data were taken from a study of identical twins. Findings and limits, study-wide: Conclusions were based on cross-sectional statistical analysis, without following the same donors.

Germline V gene sequence: CDR1 SEHNR, CDR2 FQNEAQ (reference sequence). With V trimmed by 2 bases and J by 3 bases, 5 bases remained unmatched. The CDR3 spans 15 residues. MiXCR, applied by TCRdb to the 5' RACE reads, yields one record per CDR3 protein. The sample yields 1.5 million to 2 million distinct CDR3 sequences, around 33% seen once. This sequence originates from a newborn girl in good health. This chain joins TRBV7-9 and TRBJ1-2; 8 bases are shared with TRBD1. The sample was cord blood. The CDR3, as DNA: TGTGCCAGCAGCTTATCCGAGACAGGGGACTATGGCTACACCTTC. Translated: CASSLSETGDYGYTF.